A selection of T cell receptor beta chains follows, all from one sample in a study of identical twins. TCRdb re-derived calls from the 5' RACE reads in MiXCR, one entry per CDR3 protein. The repertoire holds 1.5 million to 2 million distinct CDR3 sequences, with more than 30% as singletons. Specimen: cord blood. Every receptor here comes from a newborn girl in good health. CDR3s include the opening cysteine and the closing phenylalanine or tryptophan. The order of the fields is CDR3 protein, CDR3 DNA, clone size, V gene, J gene, D gene. D genes are given only for firm matches. Clone size is given for some rows only: seen once, a few or many times, or a class if the clone is expanded.

CDR3: CASSGGLVYEQYF
DNA: TGTGCCAGCAGTGGAGGACTAGTCTACGAGCAGTACTTC
size: .
V: TRBV6-1
J: TRBJ2-7
D: TRBD2

CDR3: CASSPGADSYEQYF
DNA: TGTGCCAGCTCTCCGGGGGCTGACTCCTACGAGCAGTACTTC
size: .
V: TRBV18
J: TRBJ2-7
D: .

CDR3: CASSQGFAGVDTQYF
DNA: TGTGCCAGCAGCCAAGGTTTCGCGGGGGTAGATACGCAGTATTTT
size: .
V: TRBV4-2
J: TRBJ2-3
D: TRBD2

CDR3: CASSQKRLAGQETQYF
DNA: TGTGCCAGCAGCCAAAAAAGACTAGCGGGCCAAGAGACCCAGTACTTC
size: many
V: TRBV4-2
J: TRBJ2-5
D: TRBD2

CDR3: CSAQTLAGAPYEQYF
DNA: TGCAGTGCTCAAACCCTAGCGGGGGCCCCCTACGAGCAGTACTTC
size: .
V: TRBV20-1
J: TRBJ2-7
D: TRBD2

CDR3: CASIESGRDTEAFF
DNA: TGTGCCAGCATAGAATCCGGACGGGACACTGAAGCTTTCTTT
size: .
V: TRBV27
J: TRBJ1-1
D: .

CDR3: CASTRGSSYNEQYF
DNA: TGTGCCAGCACCCGGGGGAGCTCCTACAATGAGCAGTACTTC
size: .
V: TRBV14
J: TRBJ2-7
D: .

CDR3: CAIKTGTSVFQETQYF
DNA: TGTGCCATCAAAACCGGGACTAGTGTTTTTCAAGAGACCCAGTACTTC
size: .
V: TRBV6-1
J: TRBJ2-5
D: TRBD2

CDR3: CSARAPQGNEQFF
DNA: TGCAGTGCTAGAGCTCCCCAGGGCAATGAGCAGTTCTTC
size: .
V: TRBV20-1
J: TRBJ2-1
D: .

CDR3: CASSLWAYQETQYF
DNA: TGCGCCAGCAGCTTGTGGGCGTACCAAGAGACCCAGTACTTC
size: .
V: TRBV5-1
J: TRBJ2-5
D: .

CDR3: CASSQVLHLLKFF
DNA: TGCGCCAGCAGCCAAGTACTACACCTTCTGAAGTTCTTC
size: .
V: TRBV4-1
J: TRBJ2-1
D: .

CDR3: CASSPGTSGRTQYF
DNA: TGTGCCAGCAGCCCTGGGACTAGCGGTCGGACCCAGTACTTC
size: many
V: TRBV3-1
J: TRBJ2-5
D: TRBD2

CDR3: CVSSPREPDTQYF
DNA: TGTGTCAGCAGCCCCCGGGAACCAGATACGCAGTATTTT
size: .
V: TRBV7-9
J: TRBJ2-3
D: .

CDR3: CSARDRGRWAYEQFF
DNA: TGCAGTGCTAGGGACAGGGGGCGCTGGGCGTATGAGCAGTTCTTC
size: .
V: TRBV20-1
J: TRBJ2-1
D: TRBD1

CDR3: CASSQVDNPNTEAFF
DNA: TGTGCCAGCAGCCAGGTGGACAATCCGAACACTGAAGCTTTCTTT
size: few
V: TRBV4-2
J: TRBJ1-1
D: .

CDR3: CASTFGGEQYF
DNA: TGTGCCAGCACCTTTGGGGGCGAGCAGTACTTC
size: many
V: TRBV16
J: TRBJ2-7
D: .

CDR3: CASSESRRARSSYEQYF
DNA: TGTGCCAGCAGTGAATCTAGGAGGGCCCGTAGCTCCTACGAGCAGTACTTC
size: few
V: TRBV2
J: TRBJ2-7
D: .

CDR3: CSARAAGRSYEQYF
DNA: TGCAGTGCTAGAGCTGCAGGGCGCTCCTACGAGCAGTACTTC
size: few
V: TRBV20-1
J: TRBJ2-7
D: .

CDR3: CASSPLGLAGALETQYF
DNA: TGTGCCAGCAGTCCTCTGGGACTAGCGGGAGCTCTGGAGACCCAGTACTTC
size: few
V: TRBV28
J: TRBJ2-5
D: TRBD2

CDR3: CASSAGAGAGSYEQYF
DNA: TGTGCCAGCAGCGCTGGGGCGGGAGCTGGGTCCTACGAGCAGTACTTC
size: .
V: TRBV7-2
J: TRBJ2-7
D: TRBD2

CDR3: CANSLLGETQYF
DNA: TGCGCCAACAGCTTATTGGGTGAGACCCAGTACTTC
size: .
V: TRBV5-1
J: TRBJ2-5
D: .

CDR3: CSVRDGSRTRRETQYF
DNA: TGCAGTGTTAGGGACGGATCGAGGACAAGGAGGGAGACCCAGTACTTC
size: .
V: TRBV20-1
J: TRBJ2-5
D: .

CDR3: CASSADRDGGPYNEQFF
DNA: TGTGCCAGCAGCGCCGACAGGGACGGAGGGCCTTACAATGAGCAGTTCTTC
size: .
V: TRBV13
J: TRBJ2-1
D: .

CDR3: CASSQEVAGGRNEQFF
DNA: TGTGCCAGCAGCCAAGAGGTAGCGGGGGGGCGCAATGAGCAGTTCTTC
size: .
V: TRBV4-2
J: TRBJ2-1
D: TRBD2

CDR3: CASSLETLYNEQFF
DNA: TGTGCCAGCAGCTTAGAGACCTTATACAATGAGCAGTTCTTC
size: few
V: TRBV7-2
J: TRBJ2-1
D: .

CDR3: CASNHRGGNEQFF
DNA: TGTGCCAGCAACCACCGGGGCGGCAATGAGCAGTTCTTC
size: .
V: TRBV5-6
J: TRBJ2-1
D: .

CDR3: CASSRPMNAEAFF
DNA: TGCGCCAGCAGCCGTCCGATGAACGCTGAAGCTTTCTTT
size: .
V: TRBV5-1
J: TRBJ1-1
D: .

CDR3: CSVADRGEGYTF
DNA: TGCAGCGTTGCCGACAGGGGAGAGGGCTACACCTTC
size: .
V: TRBV29-1
J: TRBJ1-2
D: TRBD1

CDR3: CASSDATSGSTQYF
DNA: TGTGCCAGCAGTGACGCGACTAGCGGGAGTACGCAGTATTTT
size: .
V: TRBV25-1
J: TRBJ2-3
D: TRBD2

CDR3: CASSQNVPQGAYGYTF
DNA: TGTGCCAGTAGCCAAAACGTCCCTCAGGGGGCCTATGGCTACACCTTC
size: .
V: TRBV19
J: TRBJ1-2
D: TRBD1

CDR3: CASSTNRDRGREQYF
DNA: TGTGCCAGCAGTACCAACCGGGACAGGGGACGAGAGCAGTACTTC
size: few
V: TRBV6-6
J: TRBJ2-5
D: TRBD1

CDR3: CASSQYFQGAYEQYF
DNA: TGTGCCAGCAGCCAATACTTCCAGGGGGCCTACGAGCAGTACTTC
size: .
V: TRBV3-1
J: TRBJ2-7
D: TRBD1

CDR3: CAISDRDGYTF
DNA: TGTGCCATCAGTGACAGGGATGGCTACACCTTC
size: many
V: TRBV10-3
J: TRBJ1-2
D: .

CDR3: CASSQGFAGIYEQYF
DNA: TGCGCCAGCAGCCAAGGTTTTGCCGGGATTTACGAGCAGTACTTC
size: .
V: TRBV4-1
J: TRBJ2-7
D: .

CDR3: CSARPEQYF
DNA: TGCAGTGCTAGACCAGAGCAGTACTTC
size: few
V: TRBV20-1
J: TRBJ2-5
D: .

CDR3: CASSESASGRYEQYF
DNA: TGTGCCAGCAGTGAGAGCGCTAGCGGGAGATACGAGCAGTACTTC
size: few
V: TRBV2
J: TRBJ2-7
D: TRBD2

CDR3: CATSLGQGYEQFF
DNA: TGTGCCACCAGTCTGGGACAGGGGTATGAGCAGTTCTTC
size: .
V: TRBV24-1
J: TRBJ2-1
D: TRBD1